The rows below give T cell receptor beta chains drawn from one sample of a study of blood T cell repertoires in COVID-19. Libraries were prepared by immunoSEQ multiplex PCR; TCRdb keeps only in-frame clonotypes and omits some of them. This table holds about 73,000 clones, around 77% found once. The specimen sequenced was peripheral blood. The source of these receptors is a man aged 70-80 years with COVID-19, enrolled during active disease. Both conserved end residues are part of each CDR3. A D gene is named only where the DNA matches it firmly. Some rows have no size entry. The others give once, few or many, or a class for an expanded clone.

TRBJ2-7,TRBV6-5,TRBD1,.,CASTRGHQQYF,TGTGCCAGCACCAGGGGGCATCAGCAGTACTTC
TRBJ2-7,TRBV29-1,TRBD2,.,CSVTPGGREQYF,TGCAGCGTTACCCCGGGGGGGCGCGAGCAGTACTTC
TRBJ1-2,TRBV2,.,.,CARQGSGYGYTF,TGTGCCAGGCAGGGGAGCGGCTATGGCTACACCTTC
TRBJ2-1,TRBV10-1,TRBD2,few,CASRTTSGSSEQFF,TGCGCCAGCAGAACGACTAGCGGGAGTAGTGAGCAGTTCTTC
TRBJ1-6,TRBV27,.,.,CASSSQAAPIANSPLHF,TGTGCCAGCAGTTCGCAAGCCGCCCCCATAGCAAATTCACCCCTCCACTTT
TRBJ2-3,TRBV29-1,.,.,CSVDESGATDTQYF,TGCAGCGTTGATGAGAGTGGGGCCACAGATACGCAGTATTTT
TRBJ1-1,TRBV7-9,.,.,CASSFGGTVNTEAFF,TGTGCCAGCAGCTTTGGAGGGACGGTGAACACTGAAGCTTTCTTT
TRBJ2-2,TRBV7-9,.,few,CASTPGLSNTGELFF,TGTGCCAGCACCCCAGGTCTTTCGAACACCGGGGAGCTGTTTTTT
TRBJ2-7,TRBV14,TRBD2,.,CASSQRKEPSGTSGKSSYEQYF,TGTGCCAGCAGCCAAAGGAAGGAGCCCTCCGGGACTAGCGGGAAGAGCTCCTACGAGCAGTACTTC
TRBJ1-1,TRBV5-1,.,few,CASSLDISRGEAFF,TGCGCCAGCAGCTTGGACATCTCTAGAGGTGAAGCTTTCTTT
TRBJ1-1,TRBV6-1,.,.,CASSEADYGRTEAFF,TGTGCCAGCAGTGAAGCGGACTACGGGAGGACTGAAGCTTTCTTT
TRBJ2-7,TRBV19,.,.,CASSPRAGGSYEQYF,TGTGCCAGTAGTCCACGGGCAGGGGGGTCCTACGAGCAGTACTTC
TRBJ2-3,TRBV6-5,.,.,CASSFADTSSADTQYF,TGTGCCAGCAGTTTCGCCGACACATCCTCGGCAGATACGCAGTATTTT
TRBJ1-2,TRBV6-6,TRBD1,.,CASQGGAGYGYTF,TGTGCCAGCCAAGGGGGCGCAGGCTATGGCTACACCTTC
TRBJ2-2,TRBV11-3,.,medium-sized,CASSSPRSWELFF,TGTGCCAGCAGCTCCCCTCGGTCCTGGGAGCTGTTTTTT
TRBJ2-1,TRBV7-2,TRBD2,.,CASSPPSGSGNEQFF,TGTGCCAGCAGCCCCCCTAGCGGGAGCGGGAATGAGCAGTTCTTC
TRBJ1-2,TRBV4-1,.,.,CASSQDHRMAGGGYTF,TGCGCCAGCAGCCAAGATCACAGGATGGCAGGCGGTGGCTACACCTTC
TRBJ1-4,TRBV5-4,TRBD1,.,CASSYSRDRAYTNEKLFF,TGTGCCAGCAGCTATTCTAGGGACAGGGCGTACACAAATGAAAAACTGTTTTTT
TRBJ1-2,TRBV19,.,once,CASSSLRNYGYTF,TGTGCCAGTAGTAGTCTTCGGAACTATGGCTACACCTTC
TRBJ1-4,TRBV3-1/TRBV3-2,.,.,CASSSHGATNEKLFF,TGTGCCAGCAGCTCCCACGGAGCAACTAATGAAAAACTGTTTTTT
TRBJ1-4,TRBV27,.,few,CASSLSGPNEKLFF,TGTGCCAGCAGTTTATCTGGGCCTAATGAAAAACTGTTTTTT
TRBJ2-2,TRBV18,.,.,CASSPWQAERNTGELFF,TGTGCCAGCTCACCATGGCAAGCGGAGCGGAACACCGGGGAGCTGTTTTTT
TRBJ1-6,TRBV3-1/TRBV3-2,.,.,CASSQGGGSNSPLHF,TGTGCCAGCAGCCAAGGTGGGGGGTCGAATTCACCCCTCCACTTT
TRBJ1-6,TRBV30,.,.,CAWSVKFSSRQKNSPLHF,TGTGCCTGGAGTGTAAAGTTTTCCTCTAGACAGAAAAATTCACCCCTCCACTTT
TRBJ2-3,TRBV14,.,.,CASSRDSYTQYF,TGTGCCAGCAGCCGTGACAGCTATACGCAGTATTTT
TRBJ2-7,TRBV6-2/TRBV6-3,.,.,CASSYSAGWDYEQYF,TGTGCCAGCAGTTACTCGGCAGGGTGGGACTACGAGCAGTACTTC
TRBJ1-2,TRBV19,TRBD1,.,CASIDRGPDGYTF,TGTGCCAGTATAGACAGGGGCCCGGATGGCTACACCTTC
TRBJ1-1,TRBV28,.,.,CASSLARGSGAFF,TGTGCCAGCAGTTTGGCGCGGGGGTCAGGTGCTTTCTTT
TRBJ2-7,TRBV27,TRBD1,.,CASTTGTGAYEQYF,TGTGCCAGCACCACGGGGACAGGAGCCTACGAGCAGTACTTC
TRBJ2-7,TRBV7-2,TRBD2,.,CASSPGTSGPSYEQYF,TGTGCCAGCAGCCCCGGGACTAGCGGGCCCTCCTACGAGCAGTACTTC
TRBJ2-3,TRBV9,.,.,CASSVVGGRNTDTQYF,TGTGCCAGCAGCGTAGTGGGGGGGCGGAACACAGATACGCAGTATTTT
TRBJ1-3,TRBV2,.,.,CASSLDRASGNTIYF,TGTGCCAGCAGTCTCGACAGAGCCTCTGGAAACACCATATATTTT
TRBJ2-1,TRBV7-3,TRBD2,.,CASSLRISGSYNEQFF,TGTGCCAGCAGCTTACGGATTAGCGGGAGTTACAATGAGCAGTTCTTC
TRBJ2-1,TRBV6-6,.,few,CASSYALYSYNEQFF,TGTGCCAGCAGTTACGCCCTCTACTCCTACAATGAGCAGTTCTTC
TRBJ1-1,TRBV18,TRBD1,.,CASSLGQMDTEAFF,TGTGCCAGCTCACTGGGACAGATGGACACTGAAGCTTTCTTT
TRBJ2-2,TRBV18,.,.,CASSPGAYTGELFF,TGTGCCAGCTCACCAGGGGCCTACACCGGGGAGCTGTTTTTT
TRBJ2-7,TRBV9,.,.,CASSLSGVGEQYF,TGTGCCAGCAGCCTCTCAGGGGTGGGAGAGCAGTACTTC
TRBJ2-1,TRBV7-7,TRBD2,.,CASSPGTMGEQFF,TGTGCTAGCAGCCCCGGGACTATGGGTGAGCAGTTCTTC
TRBJ1-1,TRBV10-3,.,.,CAISEGAANTEAFF,TGTGCCATCAGTGAGGGGGCAGCGAACACTGAAGCTTTCTTT
TRBJ1-2,TRBV27,TRBD1,.,CASSLRKTGIGYTF,TGTGCCAGCAGTTTACGGAAGACAGGGATAGGCTACACCTTC
TRBJ2-5,TRBV5-1,.,.,CASSFGAQETQYF,TGCGCCAGCAGCTTTGGGGCCCAAGAGACCCAGTACTTC
TRBJ2-1,TRBV3-1/TRBV3-2,.,.,CASSQGLISSYNEQFF,TGTGCCAGCAGCCAAGGACTAATAAGCTCCTACAATGAGCAGTTCTTC